The 24 T cell receptor beta chains below all came from one sample that was sequenced in a study of Graves' ophthalmopathy and Graves' hyperthyroidism. Amplifying from RNA transcripts, the study obtained TCR beta CDR3 regions. Investigators did first-round RT-PCR with HTBI primers, then second-round multiplex PCR. TCRdb redid the calling of the multiplex PCR reads with MiXCR, one entry per CDR3 protein. The data hold over a million distinct CDR3 sequences, with 35% to 45% observed a single time. Sequencing was performed on peripheral blood or thyroid tissue (not recorded which). The receptors originated from an adult man with Graves' hyperthyroidism.

This clonotype was recorded a few times. The gene calls are TRBV6-4 and TRBJ1-1; no clear D. V lost 6 bases and J 1 base, leaving 15 bases between the germline ends. CDR1 is MRHNA and CDR2 is SNTAGT in the germline V gene. The CDR3 spans 15 residues. The CDR3 bases are TGTGCCAGCAGCGTCTCCCGTCCCGAGAACACTGAAGCTTTCTTT. Protein: CASSVSRPENTEAFF.

The table lists this clonotype with many counts. The chain is built from TRBV7-9 and TRBJ1-5; maybe TRBD1 (6 bases). The CDR3 is made up of 15 amino acids. The V gene lost 5 bases and the J gene lost 4 bases, with 15 bases spanning the gap. Germline CDR1 SEHNR, CDR2 FQNEAQ (reference sequence). As DNA, the CDR3 is TGTGCCAGCAGCCGGGGAGGGGGATTGAATCAGCCCCAGCATTTT. It translates to CASSRGGGLNQPQHF.

This clonotype came up a few times. This sequence joins TRBV12-3 or TRBV12-4 and TRBJ1-4, with D tentatively TRBD1 (6 bases). Trimming left V 7 bases short and J 7 bases short, with 13 bases between. The CDR3 is 13 residues long. The chain's CDR3 is CASNLRGSEKLFF. As DNA, the CDR3 is TGTGCCAGCAATCTTAGGGGGTCTGAAAAACTGTTTTTT.

The gene calls are TRBV6-5 and TRBJ1-1; D gene ambiguous. CDR3 size: 16 residues. V was cut by 6 bases and J by 4 bases, with 21 bases left in between. Germline V CDR1 and CDR2: MNHEY, SVGAGI. The CDR3 loop reads CASRGEDSPRSTEAFF. The CDR3 bases are TGTGCCAGCAGGGGAGAAGACTCTCCAAGGAGCACTGAAGCTTTCTTT.

The chain uses TRBV10-3 and TRBJ2-5; perhaps TRBD1 as D (5 bases). The germline V gene has CDR1 ENHRY and CDR2 SYGVKD. The V gene lost 3 bases and the J gene lost 2 bases, with 10 bases spanning the gap. The CDR3 totals 14 residues. CDR3 nucleotides: TGTGCCATCAGTGAACAGGTTTCTCAAGAGACCCAGTACTTC. Encoded protein: CAISEQVSQETQYF.

The table lists this clonotype with many counts. This chain joins TRBV13 and TRBJ2-7, with unresolved D. Germline V gene data show CDR1 as PRHDT and CDR2 as FYEKMQ (reference sequence). Trimming took 5 bases from V and 7 from J, leaving 9 bases between them. The CDR3 totals 11 residues. The CDR3 DNA reads TGTGCCAGCAGCATGAATCGGGAGCAGTACTTC. As protein: CASSMNREQYF.

The chain employs TRBV9 and TRBJ2-5; D remains ambiguous. This CDR3 is built from 14 residues. Germline V lookup: CDR1 SGDLS, CDR2 YYNGEE. V lost 0 bases and J lost 4, with 10 bases in between. CDR3 sequence: CASSVEPDGETQYF. CDR3 bases: TGTGCCAGCAGCGTAGAACCGGACGGAGAGACCCAGTACTTC.

A remark on this clonotype: The junction does not match germline at one end; this may be a read error. J is TRBJ1-4 and V is TRBV2; D not certain. The CDR3 is 8 amino acids. Germline V lookup: CDR1 SNHLY, CDR2 FYNNEI. CDR3 protein: CASSERIF. The DNA for the CDR3 is TGTGCCAGCAGTGAACGAATTTTT.

This clonotype was found many times. This chain uses TRBV29-1 with TRBJ1-5; D might be TRBD1 (6 bases). Trimming removed 4 bases at V and 0 bases at J, with 13 bases between. The CDR3 covers 15 residues. Germline V CDR1 and CDR2: SQVTM, ANQGSEA. Here the CDR3 DNA reads TGCAGCGTTGGGGGTGGACAGAATAGCAATCAGCCCCAGCATTTT. This encodes CSVGGGQNSNQPQHF.

With regard to this clonotype: One end of the junction is discordant with germline, which a read error may explain. The rearrangement uses TRBV7-2 and TRBJ2-3; D remains ambiguous. CDR1 is SGHTA, CDR2 FQGNSA, per germline. CDR3 length equals 11 residues. CDR3 nucleotide sequence: TGTGTCAGCAGCTTTACCGATACGCAGTATTTT. Translated: CVSSFTDTQYF.

This clonotype was seen a few times. The genes are TRBV25-1 and TRBJ1-4, with TRBD1 identical over 7 bases. The CDR3 has 15 residues. CDR1 and CDR2 (germline): MGHDK, SYGVNS. J lost 5 bases, V lost 5 bases, and 8 bases had no gene match. DNA for the CDR3: TGTGCCAGCAGTCCCCCGGGGACAGCAAATGAAAAACTGTTTTTT. Protein: CASSPPGTANEKLFF.

This sequence joins TRBV20-1 and TRBJ2-3; 10 bases map to TRBD2. The CDR3 spans 14 residues. The V gene end was trimmed by 6 bases and the J gene end by 1 base; junction bases not matched to a gene: 4. CDR1 and CDR2 (germline): DFQATT, SNEGSKA (reference sequence). The CDR3 DNA sequence: TGCAGTGCAACGCTAGCGGGAGGCACAGATACGCAGTATTTT. This gives the protein CSATLAGGTDTQYF.

The V and J genes are TRBV29-1 and TRBJ2-5; 9 bases fit TRBD2. This CDR3 is 14 amino acids long. Trimming cost V 4 bases and J 5 bases; bases outside gene matches: 8. Per the germline V gene, CDR1 is SQVTM and CDR2 is ANQGSEA. The CDR3 region has the DNA TGCAGCGTTGGACGTAGCGGGAGACGGGAGACCCAGTACTTC. It yields the protein CSVGRSGRRETQYF.

This clonotype was counted at least ten times. The chain uses TRBV9 and TRBJ2-7; 8 nucleotides line up with TRBD2. After removal of 2 bases from V and 6 bases from J, the junction contained 10 bases not matched to a gene. The CDR3 is made up of 15 amino acids. CDR1 is SGDLS and CDR2 is YYNGEE in the germline V gene. This chain's CDR3 is CASSVSGSASVEQYF. The CDR3 DNA follows: TGTGCCAGCAGCGTGAGCGGGAGTGCATCGGTCGAGCAGTACTTC. The full variable domain, completed using reference TRBV9 and TRBJ2-7, is DSGVTQTPKHLITATGQRVTLRCSPRSGDLSVYWYQQSLDQGLQFLIQYYNGEERAKGNILERFSAQQFPDLHSELNLSSLELGDSALYFCASSVSGSASVEQYFGPGTRLTVT.

Only a few counts were recorded for this clonotype. The chain recombines TRBV19 with TRBJ2-7; TRBD1 aligns across 7 bases. Trimming removed 8 bases from V and 6 bases from J; junction bases left unmatched: 16. The CDR3 contains 15 residues. CDR1 and CDR2 from the germline V gene are LNHDA and SQIVND (reference sequence). CDR3 sequence: CASQINRGSSAEQYF. CDR3 DNA: TGTGCCAGTCAAATAAACAGGGGTTCCTCAGCCGAGCAGTACTTC.

The chain carries TRBV4-1 and TRBJ1-4, with D hard to call. V dropped 8 bases and J dropped 8 bases, with 15 bases sitting between them. CDR3 length equals 13 residues. The germline V gene encodes CDR1 MGHRA and CDR2 YSYEKL. The chain's CDR3 is CASQSHKEEKLFF. The CDR3 region has the DNA TGCGCCAGCCAGTCCCACAAGGAAGAAAAACTGTTTTTT.

This clonotype has a count of ten or more. In DNA form, the CDR3 reads TGCAGCGTTGAGTCTGAAGTGGTTGGGCAGTACTTC. Translation gives CSVESEVVGQYF. This chain links TRBV29-1 with TRBJ2-7; D uncertain. Germline V gene sequence: CDR1 SQVTM, CDR2 ANQGSEA. V lost 3 bases and J lost 9, with 15 bases in between. The CDR3 is made up of 12 amino acids.

The genes are TRBV7-9 and TRBJ1-3; no firm D call. This CDR3 has 14 residues. Germline V CDR1 and CDR2: SEHNR, FQNEAQ (reference sequence). Trimming removed 5 bases from V and 4 bases from J, with 12 bases in between. The CDR3 region has the DNA TGTGCCAGCAGCCGCACGGACTTAGGAAACACCATATATTTT. Residues: CASSRTDLGNTIYF. The full variable domain, rest sourced from reference TRBV7-9 and TRBJ1-3, is DTGVSQNPRHKITKRGQNVTFRCDPISEHNRLYWYRQTLGQGPEFLTYFQNEAQLEKSRLLSDRFSAERPKGSFSTLEIQRTEQGDSAMYLCASSRTDLGNTIYFGEGSWLTVV.

The chain is built from TRBV29-1 and TRBJ1-1; no definite D call. CDR1 SQVTM and CDR2 ANQGSEA come from the germline V gene. Between the trimmed V and J ends, which lost 1 base and 4 bases, there was a span of 22 bases. CDR3 size: 17 residues. CDR3 region: CSVEGRAEQRDFTEAFF. CDR3 nucleotide sequence: TGCAGCGTTGAAGGAAGGGCAGAACAGCGGGATTTCACTGAAGCTTTCTTT.

With respect to this clonotype: The junction does not match germline at one end; this may be a read error. The chain uses TRBV10-3 and TRBJ1-5; the D gene is possibly TRBD1 (5 bases). This CDR3 is 15 amino acids long. Looked up from germline, CDR1 is ENHRY and CDR2 is SYGVKD. The chain's CDR3 is CAIREVTGVIQPQHF. In nucleotides, the CDR3 is TGTGCCATCCGTGAGGTGACGGGGGTCATTCAGCCCCAGCATTTT.

This clonotype was seen only once. The junction does not match germline at one end; this may be a read error. The rearrangement joins TRBV15 to TRBJ2-7, with no clear D. There are 14 residues in the CDR3. Germline lookup yields CDR1 LNHNV and CDR2 YYDKDF (reference sequence). The CDR3 is CATSRDLGSHEQYF. The DNA for the CDR3 is TGTGCCACCAGCAGAGATCTGGGCTCCCACGAGCAGTACTTC.

The chain has TRBV7-2 and TRBJ2-7; D gene unclear. The V end lost 4 bases, the J end lost 2 bases, and 18 bases lay between the germline ends. This CDR3 is built from 16 residues. The germline gives CDR1 SGHTA, CDR2 FQGNSA. CDR3 region: CASSCTNDRTPYEQYF. Written as DNA, the CDR3 is TGTGCCAGCAGCTGCACCAACGACCGGACCCCCTACGAGCAGTACTTC.

A few counts support this clonotype. This chain connects TRBV12-3 or TRBV12-4 to TRBJ2-7; tentatively, D is TRBD1 (5 bases). V shed 2 bases and J shed 2 bases, with 22 bases lying between them. The CDR3 runs 18 residues. CDR3 nucleotides: TGTGCCAGCAGTTTAAGCCCTTCCCGCAGGACAATTCCCTACGAGCAGTACTTC. Translated: CASSLSPSRRTIPYEQYF.

This clonotype was detected a few times. The J gene is TRBJ1-2, the V gene TRBV12-3 or TRBV12-4; the match to TRBD1 covers 7 bases. The CDR3 consists of 15 residues. V trimming: 3 bases; J trimming: 3 bases; junction bases outside the gene matches: 7. For the CDR3, the DNA is TGTGCCAGCAGTTTTGACCGACAGGGCCACTATGGCTACACCTTC. This gives the protein CASSFDRQGHYGYTF.